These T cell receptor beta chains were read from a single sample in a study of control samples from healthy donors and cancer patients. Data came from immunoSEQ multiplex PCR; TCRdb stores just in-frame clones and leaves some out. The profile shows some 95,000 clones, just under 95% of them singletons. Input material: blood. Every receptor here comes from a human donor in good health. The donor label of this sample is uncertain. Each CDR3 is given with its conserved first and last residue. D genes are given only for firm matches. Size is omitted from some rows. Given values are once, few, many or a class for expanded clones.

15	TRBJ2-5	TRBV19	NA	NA	CASSNPGTALETQYF
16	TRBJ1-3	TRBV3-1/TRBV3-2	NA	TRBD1	CASSQAQGLSGNTIYF
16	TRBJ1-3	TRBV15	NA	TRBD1	CATSTRTGNSGNTIYF
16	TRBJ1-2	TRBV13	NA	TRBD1	CASSRRTGGADYGYTF
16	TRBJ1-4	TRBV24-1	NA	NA	CATSDGGARLNEKLFF
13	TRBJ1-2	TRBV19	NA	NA	CASSQEGDYGYTF
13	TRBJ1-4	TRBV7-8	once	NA	CASSLRTDEKLFF
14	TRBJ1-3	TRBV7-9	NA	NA	CASGTVSPGNTIYF
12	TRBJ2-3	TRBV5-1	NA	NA	CASSPNTDTQYF
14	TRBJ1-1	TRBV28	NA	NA	CASTPGALNTEAFF
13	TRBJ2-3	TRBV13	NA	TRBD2	CASSIRLAGLQYF
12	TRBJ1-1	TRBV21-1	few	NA	CASSKRLTEAFF
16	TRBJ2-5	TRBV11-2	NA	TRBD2	CASSLGGRLGRETQYF
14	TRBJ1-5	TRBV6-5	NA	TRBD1	CASTGTVRNQPQHF
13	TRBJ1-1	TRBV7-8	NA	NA	CASSFNRNTEAFF
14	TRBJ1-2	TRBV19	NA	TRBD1	CASSPDRGHYGYTF
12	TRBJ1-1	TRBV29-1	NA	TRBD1	CSGGQGNTEAFF
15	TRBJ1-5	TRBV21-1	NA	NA	CASSKRQGENQPQHF
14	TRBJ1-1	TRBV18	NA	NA	CASSLERGNTEAFF
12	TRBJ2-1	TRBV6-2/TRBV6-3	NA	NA	CASSYAGDEQFF